This T cell receptor (beta chain) was observed in a study of CD4 T cells in relation to SARS-CoV-2 and coronaviruses. Study summary: ViraFEST: approximately 10-day antigen culture of PBMCs, then TCR beta CDR3 sequencing.

Before the COVID-19 pandemic, during about 2011-2019, CD4+ T cells were taken from unexposed donors. After more than eight days of culture, CD4+ T cells were isolated. Measured with immunoSEQ multiplex PCR; TCRdb has only the in-frame clones, and not every one. The data contain around 23,000 clones, 76% of them singletons. About this clone itself: Its matching antigen is unknown.

Trimming pared 5 bases from V and 6 bases from J, leaving 17 bases between. Germline CDR1 reads KGHSH; CDR2 reads LQKENI. The CDR3 spans 14 residues. Regarding the study as a whole: This crossreactivity analysis covered spike protein alone, no other viral proteins.

Material for sequencing was CD4+ T cells from PBMCs, cultured in vitro. The chain combines TRBV18 with TRBJ2-7; the D gene is possibly TRBD1 (5 bases). The TCR originated in a human donor in good health. CDR3 amino acids: CASSWAQGQGEQYF. CDR3 DNA sequence: TGTGCCAGCTCATGGGCCCAGGGTCAGGGCGAGCAGTACTTC.